The rows below give T cell receptor beta chains drawn from one sample of a study of early T cells in non-severe SARS-CoV-2 infection. TCRdb fed the 5' RACE reads into MiXCR, producing one record per CDR3 protein. The repertoire holds about 67,000 distinct CDR3 sequences, over 8% seen once, with roughly 16% in the top ten. Sample: whole blood, taken at baseline. The receptors originated from an adult who was a healthcare worker with PCR-confirmed SARS-CoV-2 infection or an uninfected control (not recorded which). The conserved cysteine and the conserved F or W are not part of the CDR3 here. The order of the fields is clone size, V gene, D gene, J gene, CDR3 protein. The D gene is left open where the match is weak. Not every row has a clone size; where given, it reads once, few, many or a size class.

clone_size: .; v_call: TRBV6-4; d_call: .; j_call: TRBJ2-3; cdr3_aa: ASSDTASPDTQY
clone_size: many; v_call: TRBV12-3/TRBV12-4; d_call: .; j_call: TRBJ1-2; cdr3_aa: ASSFGKGVGGYT
clone_size: few; v_call: TRBV7-9; d_call: .; j_call: TRBJ1-1; cdr3_aa: ASSNLRLAPEAF
clone_size: many; v_call: TRBV7-2; d_call: .; j_call: TRBJ2-5; cdr3_aa: ASSPGAETQY
clone_size: once; v_call: TRBV7-8; d_call: .; j_call: TRBJ2-7; cdr3_aa: ASRGPAGPGEQY
clone_size: many; v_call: TRBV5-1; d_call: .; j_call: TRBJ1-1; cdr3_aa: ASSREGNTEAF
clone_size: many; v_call: TRBV12-3/TRBV12-4; d_call: TRBD2; j_call: TRBJ2-1; cdr3_aa: ASSIQTSGEQF
clone_size: many; v_call: TRBV7-9; d_call: .; j_call: TRBJ2-4; cdr3_aa: ASSLGLAGPMAKNIQY
clone_size: .; v_call: TRBV28; d_call: .; j_call: TRBJ2-2; cdr3_aa: ASSWGPGGTGELF
clone_size: few; v_call: TRBV5-1; d_call: .; j_call: TRBJ1-2; cdr3_aa: ASSSHDSDNNYGYT
clone_size: .; v_call: TRBV20-1; d_call: .; j_call: TRBJ2-1; cdr3_aa: SASRSYNEQF
clone_size: few; v_call: TRBV30; d_call: .; j_call: TRBJ2-6; cdr3_aa: ALEIAPVLT
clone_size: many; v_call: TRBV29-1; d_call: .; j_call: TRBJ2-3; cdr3_aa: SVLTTSTDTQY
clone_size: .; v_call: TRBV19; d_call: TRBD2; j_call: TRBJ2-1; cdr3_aa: ASSLSGTSVNEQF
clone_size: few; v_call: TRBV5-6; d_call: TRBD1; j_call: TRBJ1-1; cdr3_aa: ATSWRDRLEAF
clone_size: many; v_call: TRBV11-2; d_call: TRBD2; j_call: TRBJ2-5; cdr3_aa: ASSLASGNKETQY
clone_size: many; v_call: TRBV11-2; d_call: .; j_call: TRBJ1-2; cdr3_aa: ASSPIDRLLYGYT
clone_size: many; v_call: TRBV28; d_call: .; j_call: TRBJ1-5; cdr3_aa: ASSEWDSNQPQH
clone_size: many; v_call: TRBV2; d_call: .; j_call: TRBJ1-5; cdr3_aa: ASRADLNQPQH
clone_size: many; v_call: TRBV20-1; d_call: .; j_call: TRBJ2-1; cdr3_aa: SAKRGDRHNEQF
clone_size: .; v_call: TRBV24-1; d_call: TRBD2; j_call: TRBJ2-7; cdr3_aa: ATSSGSYEQY
clone_size: few; v_call: TRBV4-3; d_call: .; j_call: TRBJ2-7; cdr3_aa: ASSQDRGAAYEQY